Listed here are 27 T cell receptor beta chains from one sample, sequenced in a study of technical replicates of blood from a handful of donors. Sequencing used immunoSEQ multiplex PCR; TCRdb keeps in-frame clones, though not all of them. The table shows some 79,000 clones, with about nine tenths occurring only once. Input material: T cells isolated from PBMCs. The receptors were gathered from a human donor in good health. Some clones in this sample may be carry-over from other donors' samples.

CDR3 DNA: TGTGCCAGCAGCCAAGATTTGGGGGGACTCCAAGAGACCCAGTACTTC. It encodes CASSQDLGGLQETQYF. This sequence joins TRBV4-2 and TRBJ2-5; a weak D match, TRBD2 (6 bases). CDR1 and CDR2 (germline): LGHNA, YNFKEQ. V lost 0 bases to trimming and J lost 1 base, with 12 bases between them. This CDR3 has 16 residues.

The chain employs TRBV18 and TRBJ1-4; possibly TRBD1 for D (5 bases). The CDR3 is 16 amino acids. Germline CDR1 is KGHSH and CDR2 is LQKENI. The V gene lost 0 bases and the J gene lost 5 bases, with 13 bases spanning the gap. Written as DNA, the CDR3 is TGTGCCAGCTCACCACCGTCAGGGCCTACGAATGAAAAACTGTTTTTT. Protein product: CASSPPSGPTNEKLFF.

This clone was seen only once. The chain recombines TRBV5-3 with TRBJ2-2, with D possibly being TRBD2 (5 bases). TRBV5-3 counts as an open reading frame of uncertain function. The CDR3 runs to 15 residues. The ends were cut back, 5 bases at V and 2 bases at J, with 13 bases in the middle. The CDR3 DNA is TGTGCCAGAAGTTATCGGACTGAAAACACCGGGGAGCTGTTTTTT. As protein: CARSYRTENTGELFF.

The chain couples TRBV10-3 to TRBJ1-2, with 8 bases identical to TRBD1. This CDR3 has 15 amino acids. Germline V gene lookup returns CDR1 ENHRY and CDR2 SYGVKD. Trimming took 2 bases from V and 5 from J; bases not matched to a gene: 7. The CDR3 nucleotides read TGTGCCATCAGTGAGCCAGGACAGGGACGATATGGCTACACCTTC. Residues: CAISEPGQGRYGYTF.

The rearrangement links TRBV11-3 to TRBJ2-7; D is unresolved. The length of the CDR3 is 13 residues. With 0 bases removed from V and 3 bases from J, the gap between germline ends came to 6 bases. Germline V gene data show CDR1 as SGHNT and CDR2 as YENEEA. In nucleotides, the CDR3 is TGTGCCAGCAGCTTAGACGACAACTACGAGCAGTACTTC. It yields the protein CASSLDDNYEQYF.

The chain uses TRBV7-9 and TRBJ1-3; D perhaps matches TRBD1 (5 bases). This CDR3 contains 15 residues. The V gene's germline CDR1 is SEHNR and CDR2 FQNEAQ (reference sequence). V was shortened by 2 bases and J by 2 bases, with 10 bases between the two germline ends. The CDR3 here is CASSLPGRAGNTIYF. The CDR3 nucleotides are TGTGCCAGCAGCTTACCGGGCAGGGCTGGAAACACCATATATTTT.

V is TRBV9 and J is TRBJ2-1; 11 nucleotides line up with TRBD1. The CDR3 contains 15 residues. The germline V gene has CDR1 SGDLS and CDR2 YYNGEE. The ends lost 3 bases at V and 8 bases at J; junction bases unmatched: 7. CDR3 in amino acids: CASSGGQGASYEQFF. In DNA form, the CDR3 reads TGTGCCAGCAGCGGTGGACAGGGGGCGAGCTATGAGCAGTTCTTC.

This clone was recorded only once. The rearrangement joins TRBV27 to TRBJ2-7; D is possibly TRBD1 (6 bases). The germline V and J ends were trimmed by 2 bases and 3 bases, with 17 bases remaining between them. The germline V gene encodes CDR1 MNHEY and CDR2 SMNVEV (reference sequence). The CDR3 is made up of 16 amino acids. CDR3 loop: CASSLGGYPRVYEQYF. In DNA, the CDR3 is TGTGCCAGCAGTTTAGGGGGCTACCCAAGGGTCTACGAGCAGTACTTC.

The chain recombines TRBV4-1 with TRBJ2-5; TRBD2 matches at 10 bases. After removal of 1 base from V and 11 bases from J, the junction contained 10 bases not matched to a gene. This CDR3 has 15 residues. The germline gives CDR1 MGHRA, CDR2 YSYEKL. The DNA of the CDR3 is TGCGCCAGCAGCCAAGGGGGAGCGGGAGGGCGGGAGCAGTACTTC. This gives the protein CASSQGGAGGREQYF.

This chain links TRBV2 with TRBJ2-3; D gene uncertain. V lost 4 bases to trimming and J lost 2 bases, with 10 bases between them. From germline, CDR1 is SNHLY and CDR2 FYNNEI. The CDR3 is 14 residues long. CDR3 amino acids: CASSVRPLTDTQYF. The CDR3 bases are TGTGCCAGCAGTGTGAGGCCCCTCACAGATACGCAGTATTTT. Complete variable domain (other parts from reference TRBV2 and TRBJ2-3): EPEVTQTPSHQVTQMGQEVILRCVPISNHLYFYWYRQILGQKVEFLVSFYNNEISEKSEIFDDQFSVERPDGSNFTLKIRSTKLEDSAMYFCASSVRPLTDTQYFGPGTRLTVL.

V and J are TRBV27 and TRBJ2-1, with 7 nucleotides matching TRBD2. Germline V CDR1 and CDR2: MNHEY, SMNVEV (reference sequence). This CDR3 has 15 amino acids. The V segment lost 6 bases and the J segment 5 bases; nucleotides outside the gene matches: 10. The CDR3 DNA sequence: TGTGCCAGCAGGCCCAGGCGGGAGTGGAACAATGAGCAGTTCTTC. Its protein product is CASRPRREWNNEQFF.

This sequence joins TRBV2 and TRBJ2-7; D uncertain. This CDR3 contains 15 residues. V lost 6 bases to trimming and J lost 2 bases, with 17 bases between them. In germline, CDR1 is SNHLY, CDR2 FYNNEI. CDR3 sequence (DNA): TGTGCCAGCAGCCCCCCATTAGTCCCCGCCTACGAGCAGTACTTC. Amino acids: CASSPPLVPAYEQYF.

V is TRBV4-1 and J is TRBJ2-1; 11 bases match TRBD2. CDR1 and CDR2 from the germline V gene are MGHRA and YSYEKL. The CDR3 loop spans 18 amino acids. V lost 3 bases to trimming and J lost 8 bases; unmatched junction nucleotides: 15. CDR3 DNA: TGCGCCAGCAGCCATATAGCACTAACTAGCGGGAGTCGTGATGAGCAGTTCTTC. Protein product: CASSHIALTSGSRDEQFF.

In this sample, this clone turned up once. The rearrangement joins TRBV10-3 to TRBJ2-2; 7 bases line up with TRBD1. Germline V gene data show CDR1 as ENHRY and CDR2 as SYGVKD. The junction had 4 bases not matched to a gene; V was cut back by 2 bases and J by 4 bases. The length of the CDR3 is 15 residues. CDR3 protein: CAISEPGQLTGELFF. The CDR3 coding sequence is TGTGCCATCAGTGAGCCGGGACAGCTCACCGGGGAGCTGTTTTTT.

J is TRBJ2-1 and V is TRBV19; 13 bases agree with TRBD2. This CDR3 is 16 amino acids long. From germline, CDR1 is LNHDA and CDR2 SQIVND (reference sequence). V lost 4 bases to trimming and J lost 4 bases; unmatched junction nucleotides: 4. CDR3 bases: TGTGCCAGTAGTAGGGTGACTAGCGGGAGGTACAATGAGCAGTTCTTC. It encodes CASSRVTSGRYNEQFF. Filled out from reference TRBV19 and TRBJ2-1, the complete variable domain reads DGGITQSPKYLFRKEGQNVTLSCEQNLNHDAMYWYRQDPGQGLRLIYYSQIVNDFQKGDIAEGYSVSREKKESFPLTVTSAQKNPTAFYLCASSRVTSGRYNEQFFGPGTRLTVL.

This clone was observed a single time. This chain links TRBV6-5 with TRBJ2-5; D possibly corresponds to TRBD2 (6 bases). Germline V gene data show CDR1 as MNHEY and CDR2 as SVGAGI. Trimming left V 4 bases short and J 3 bases short, with 12 bases between. The CDR3 contains 14 residues. In nucleotides, the CDR3 is TGTGCCAGCAGTTGGGGCGGGGATAAAGAGACCCAGTACTTC. Encoded protein: CASSWGGDKETQYF.

The chain combines TRBV19 with TRBJ1-5; D ambiguous. The CDR3 is 12 residues long. Trimming cost V 7 bases and J 7 bases, with 11 bases left between them. Germline V gene data show CDR1 as LNHDA and CDR2 as SQIVND (reference sequence). The chain's CDR3 is CASNFEGQPQHF. The CDR3 bases are TGTGCCAGTAACTTCGAGGGACAGCCCCAGCATTTT.

V and J are TRBV4-1 and TRBJ1-2; tentative D call: TRBD1 (5 bases). Per germline, CDR1 MGHRA and CDR2 YSYEKL. The CDR3 runs 13 residues. V lost 0 bases to trimming and J lost 4 bases, with 6 bases between them. CDR3 sequence reads: CASSQDGGYGYTF. CDR3 DNA sequence: TGCGCCAGCAGCCAAGACGGGGGCTATGGCTACACCTTC.

Here the CDR3 reads CASSLYRGNTIYF. As DNA, the CDR3 is TGTGCCAGCAGCTTGTACAGGGGTAACACCATATATTTT. The rearrangement uses TRBV11-1 and TRBJ1-3; 7 bases agree with TRBD1. The ends lost 3 bases at V and 7 bases at J; junction bases unmatched: 3. Germline V gene data show CDR1 as SGHAT and CDR2 as FQDESV (reference sequence). This CDR3 comprises 13 residues.

The chain uses TRBV4-1 and TRBJ2-7, with 7 bases fitting TRBD1. J gave up 4 bases and V 2 bases, and 14 bases lay outside the gene matches. CDR1 is MGHRA, CDR2 YSYEKL, per germline. CDR3 length equals 17 residues. CDR3: CASSQPRRYRGWYEQYF. The CDR3 bases are TGCGCCAGCAGCCAACCACGGAGATACAGGGGATGGTACGAGCAGTACTTC.

The chain links TRBV4-1 to TRBJ1-4; 7 nucleotides align to TRBD1. Trimming cost V 4 bases and J 5 bases; bases outside gene matches: 7. The CDR3 has 15 residues. The V gene's germline CDR1 is MGHRA and CDR2 YSYEKL. CDR3 nucleotide sequence: TGCGCCAGCAGCCGTAGACAGGGAGTGAATGAAAAACTGTTTTTT. Its translation: CASSRRQGVNEKLFF.

The rearrangement uses TRBV19 and TRBJ2-7; D gene unclear. V was cut by 4 bases and J by 3 bases, with 7 bases left in between. CDR3 length equals 12 residues. In germline, CDR1 is LNHDA, CDR2 SQIVND (reference sequence). The CDR3 sequence: CASSTPFYEQYF. The DNA of the CDR3 is TGTGCCAGTAGTACCCCTTTCTACGAGCAGTACTTC. Drawing the rest from reference TRBV19 and TRBJ2-7, the complete variable domain is DGGITQSPKYLFRKEGQNVTLSCEQNLNHDAMYWYRQDPGQGLRLIYYSQIVNDFQKGDIAEGYSVSREKKESFPLTVTSAQKNPTAFYLCASSTPFYEQYFGPGTRLTVT.

This chain connects TRBV30 to TRBJ2-1; D is unresolved. Trimming took 4 bases from V and 0 from J, leaving 7 bases between them. This CDR3 is 13 amino acids long. Germline V gene sequence: CDR1 GTSNPN, CDR2 SVGIG (reference sequence). DNA of the CDR3: TGTGCCTGGATCCCTTACTCCTACAATGAGCAGTTCTTC. Translating it yields CAWIPYSYNEQFF.

The V call is TRBV4-1, the J call TRBJ2-1; TRBD2 might be the D (5 bases). This CDR3 contains 15 residues. The V end was cut by 4 bases, the J end by 2 bases, with 12 bases between. CDR1 is MGHRA and CDR2 is YSYEKL in the germline V gene. The CDR3 DNA is TGCGCCAGCAGCCCCGAGGGTAACCCCTACAATGAGCAGTTCTTC. The encoded protein is CASSPEGNPYNEQFF.

The genes are TRBV20-1 and TRBJ2-3; D is unclear. The germline V gene encodes CDR1 DFQATT and CDR2 SNEGSKA (reference sequence). The V gene lost 4 bases and the J gene lost 5 bases, with 7 bases spanning the gap. This CDR3 contains 11 residues. In DNA, the CDR3 is TGCAGTGCTACCAAACTAGATACGCAGTATTTT. It specifies CSATKLDTQYF.

The chain has TRBV5-4 and TRBJ1-2; D might be TRBD1 (5 bases). Germline CDR1 is SGHNT and CDR2 is YYREEE (reference sequence). The CDR3 extends over 15 amino acids. V was trimmed by 0 bases and J by 0 bases, leaving 9 bases between them. CDR3: CASSLEGTPNYGYTF. The CDR3 DNA reads TGTGCCAGCAGCTTGGAAGGGACTCCTAACTATGGCTACACCTTC.

The rearrangement joins TRBV19 to TRBJ1-1, with D maybe TRBD1 (5 bases). Germline-derived CDR1 and CDR2 are LNHDA and SQIVND (reference sequence). With 3 bases removed from V and 4 bases from J, the gap between germline ends came to 15 bases. This CDR3 comprises 15 residues. Here the CDR3 reads CASSILAGITTEAFF. Here the CDR3 DNA reads TGTGCCAGTAGTATCTTGGCAGGGATAACCACTGAAGCTTTCTTT.